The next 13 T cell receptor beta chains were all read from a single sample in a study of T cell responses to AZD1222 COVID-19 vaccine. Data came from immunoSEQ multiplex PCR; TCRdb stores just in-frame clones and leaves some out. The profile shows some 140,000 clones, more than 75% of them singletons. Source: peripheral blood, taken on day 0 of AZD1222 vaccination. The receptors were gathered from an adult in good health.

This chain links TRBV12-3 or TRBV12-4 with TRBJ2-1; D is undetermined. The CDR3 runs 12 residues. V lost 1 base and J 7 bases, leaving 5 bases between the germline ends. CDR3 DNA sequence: TGTGCCAGCAGTTTAGGTGGTAATGAGCAGTTCTTC. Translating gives CASSLGGNEQFF.

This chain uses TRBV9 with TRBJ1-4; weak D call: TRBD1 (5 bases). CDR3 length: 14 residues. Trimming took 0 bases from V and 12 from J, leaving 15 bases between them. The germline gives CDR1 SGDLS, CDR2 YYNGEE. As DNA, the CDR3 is TGTGCCAGCAGCGTAGAGGGTCAGGCGGGGGAACTGTTTTTT. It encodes CASSVEGQAGELFF.

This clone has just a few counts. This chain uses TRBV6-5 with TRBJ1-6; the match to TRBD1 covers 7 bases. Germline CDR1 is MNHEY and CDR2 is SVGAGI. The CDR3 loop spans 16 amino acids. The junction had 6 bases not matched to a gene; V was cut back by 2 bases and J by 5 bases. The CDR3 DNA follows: TGTGCCAGCAGTTACCTTGGGACAGAGAATAATTCACCCCTCCACTTT. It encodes CASSYLGTENNSPLHF.

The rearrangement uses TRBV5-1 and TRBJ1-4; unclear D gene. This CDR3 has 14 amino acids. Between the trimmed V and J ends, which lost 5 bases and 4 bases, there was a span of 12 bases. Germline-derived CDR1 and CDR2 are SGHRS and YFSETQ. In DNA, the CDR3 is TGCGCCAGCAGTTTATCGGGCAGTAATGAAAAACTGTTTTTT. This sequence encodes CASSLSGSNEKLFF.

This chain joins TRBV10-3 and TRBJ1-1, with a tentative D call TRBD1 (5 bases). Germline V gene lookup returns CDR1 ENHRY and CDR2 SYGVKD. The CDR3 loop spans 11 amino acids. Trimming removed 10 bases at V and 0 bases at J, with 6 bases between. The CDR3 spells CAKTVNTEAFF. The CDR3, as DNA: TGTGCCAAGACAGTGAACACTGAAGCTTTCTTT.

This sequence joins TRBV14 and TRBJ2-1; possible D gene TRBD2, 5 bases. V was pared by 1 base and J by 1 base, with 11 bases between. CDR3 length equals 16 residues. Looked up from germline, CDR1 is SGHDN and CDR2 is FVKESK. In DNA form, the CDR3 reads TGTGCCAGCAGCCAAGCTCCCGGGAATTCCTACAATGAGCAGTTCTTC. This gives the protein CASSQAPGNSYNEQFF.

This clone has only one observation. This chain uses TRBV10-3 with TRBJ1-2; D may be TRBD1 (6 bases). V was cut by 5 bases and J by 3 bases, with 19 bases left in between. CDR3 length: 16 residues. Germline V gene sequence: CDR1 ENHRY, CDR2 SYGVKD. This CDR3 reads CAISPFRGGEDYGYTF. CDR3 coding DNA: TGTGCCATCAGTCCCTTTAGGGGGGGCGAGGACTATGGCTACACCTTC.

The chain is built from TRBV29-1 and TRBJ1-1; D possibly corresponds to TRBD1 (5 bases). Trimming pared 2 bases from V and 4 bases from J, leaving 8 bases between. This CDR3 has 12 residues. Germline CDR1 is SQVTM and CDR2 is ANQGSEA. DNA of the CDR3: TGCAGCGTTGAAAAAAGGGGCACTGAAGCTTTCTTT. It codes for CSVEKRGTEAFF. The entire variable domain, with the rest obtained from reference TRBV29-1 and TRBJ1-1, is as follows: SAVISQKPSRDICQRGTSLTIQCQVDSQVTMMFWYRQQPGQSLTLIATANQGSEATYESGFVIDKFPISRPNLTFSTLTVSNMSPEDSSIYLCSVEKRGTEAFFGQGTRLTVV.

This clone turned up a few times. The CDR3 coding sequence is TGCGCCAGCAGCTTGATCGGGGGGCGCTACTACGAGCAGTACTTC. Translation: CASSLIGGRYYEQYF. The J gene is TRBJ2-7, the V gene TRBV5-1; perhaps TRBD2 as D (7 bases). CDR1 SGHRS and CDR2 YFSETQ come from the germline V gene. Trimming took off 1 base at V and 3 bases at J, with 14 bases between the two ends. The CDR3 is made up of 15 amino acids.

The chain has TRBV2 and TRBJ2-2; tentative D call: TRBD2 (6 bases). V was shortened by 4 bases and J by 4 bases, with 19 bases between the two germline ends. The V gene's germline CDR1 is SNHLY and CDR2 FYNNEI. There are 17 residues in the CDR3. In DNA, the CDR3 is TGTGCCAGCAGTGTAAGTCGCCAGGGAGGTTCCACCGGGGAGCTGTTTTTT. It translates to CASSVSRQGGSTGELFF.

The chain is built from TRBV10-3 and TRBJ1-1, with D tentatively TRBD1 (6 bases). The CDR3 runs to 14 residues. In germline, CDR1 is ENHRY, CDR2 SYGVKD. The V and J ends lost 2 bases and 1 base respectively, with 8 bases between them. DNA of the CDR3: TGTGCCATCAGTGAGGGGACACCGAACACTGAAGCTTTCTTT. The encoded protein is CAISEGTPNTEAFF.

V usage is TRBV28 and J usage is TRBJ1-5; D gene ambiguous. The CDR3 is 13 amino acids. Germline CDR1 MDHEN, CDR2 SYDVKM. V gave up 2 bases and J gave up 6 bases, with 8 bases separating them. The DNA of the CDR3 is TGTGCCAGCAGTTTAAGGGAGTTTCAGCCCCAGCATTTT. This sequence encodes CASSLREFQPQHF.

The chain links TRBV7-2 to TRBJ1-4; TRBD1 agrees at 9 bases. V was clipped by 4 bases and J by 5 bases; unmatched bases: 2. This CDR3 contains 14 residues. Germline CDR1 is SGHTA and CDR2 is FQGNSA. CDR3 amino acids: CASSYDRGNEKLFF. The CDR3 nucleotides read TGTGCCAGCAGCTATGACAGGGGGAATGAAAAACTGTTTTTT.